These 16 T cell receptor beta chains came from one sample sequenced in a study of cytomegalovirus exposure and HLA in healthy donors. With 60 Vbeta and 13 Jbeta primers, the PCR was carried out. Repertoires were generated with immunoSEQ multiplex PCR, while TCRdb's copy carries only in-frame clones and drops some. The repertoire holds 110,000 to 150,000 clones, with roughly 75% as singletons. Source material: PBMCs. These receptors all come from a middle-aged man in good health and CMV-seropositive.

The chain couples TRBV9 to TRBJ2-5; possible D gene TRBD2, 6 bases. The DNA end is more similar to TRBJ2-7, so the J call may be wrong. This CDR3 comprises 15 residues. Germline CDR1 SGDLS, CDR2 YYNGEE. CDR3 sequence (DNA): TGTGCCAGCAGCGTAGGGTCAGCGGGCACCTACGAGCAGTACTTC. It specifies CASSVGSAGTYEQYF.

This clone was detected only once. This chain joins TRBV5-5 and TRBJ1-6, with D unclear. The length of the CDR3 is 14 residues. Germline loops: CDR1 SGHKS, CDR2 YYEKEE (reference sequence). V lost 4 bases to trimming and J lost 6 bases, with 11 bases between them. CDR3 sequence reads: CASSLLNSNSPLHF. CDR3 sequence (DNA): TGTGCCAGCAGCCTTCTAAATTCTAATTCACCCCTCCACTTT.

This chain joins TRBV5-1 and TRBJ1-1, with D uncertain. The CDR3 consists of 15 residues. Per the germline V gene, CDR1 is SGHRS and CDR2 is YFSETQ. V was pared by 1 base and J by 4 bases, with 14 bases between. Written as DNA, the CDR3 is TGCGCCAGCAGCTTGCTCGGTGGAGAGAGCACTGAAGCTTTCTTT. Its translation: CASSLLGGESTEAFF.

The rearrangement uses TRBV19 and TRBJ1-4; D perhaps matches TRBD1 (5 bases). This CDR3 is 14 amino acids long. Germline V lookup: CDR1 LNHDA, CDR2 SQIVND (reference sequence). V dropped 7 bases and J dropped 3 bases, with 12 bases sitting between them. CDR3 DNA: TGTGCCAGTAACCCAGGGTGGCCTAATGAAAAACTGTTTTTT. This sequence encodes CASNPGWPNEKLFF.

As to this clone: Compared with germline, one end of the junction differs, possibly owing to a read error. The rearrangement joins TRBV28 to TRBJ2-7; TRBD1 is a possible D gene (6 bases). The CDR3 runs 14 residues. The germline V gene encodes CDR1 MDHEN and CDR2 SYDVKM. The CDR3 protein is CASRLFTGSYEQYF. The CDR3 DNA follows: TGTGCCAGCAGATTATTCACAGGGAGCTACGAGCAGTACTTC.

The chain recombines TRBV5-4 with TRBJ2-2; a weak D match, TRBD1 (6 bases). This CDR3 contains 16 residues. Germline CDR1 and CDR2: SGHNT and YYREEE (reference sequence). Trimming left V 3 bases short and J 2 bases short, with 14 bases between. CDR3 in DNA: TGTGCCAGCAGCTCCTCCGGGACATCTAACACCGGGGAGCTGTTTTTT. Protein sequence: CASSSSGTSNTGELFF.

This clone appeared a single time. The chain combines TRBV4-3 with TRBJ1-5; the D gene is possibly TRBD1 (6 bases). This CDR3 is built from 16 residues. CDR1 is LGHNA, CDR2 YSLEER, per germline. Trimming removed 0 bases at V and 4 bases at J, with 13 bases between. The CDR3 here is CASSQEVTGRNQPQHF. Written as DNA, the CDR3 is TGCGCCAGCAGCCAAGAGGTTACAGGGCGTAATCAGCCCCAGCATTTT.

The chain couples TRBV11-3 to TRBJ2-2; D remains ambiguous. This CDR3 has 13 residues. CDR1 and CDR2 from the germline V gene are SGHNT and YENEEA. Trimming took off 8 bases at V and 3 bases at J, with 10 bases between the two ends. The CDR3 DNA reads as TGTGCCAGCCCGAGCTTCCACACCGGGGAGCTGTTTTTT. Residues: CASPSFHTGELFF.

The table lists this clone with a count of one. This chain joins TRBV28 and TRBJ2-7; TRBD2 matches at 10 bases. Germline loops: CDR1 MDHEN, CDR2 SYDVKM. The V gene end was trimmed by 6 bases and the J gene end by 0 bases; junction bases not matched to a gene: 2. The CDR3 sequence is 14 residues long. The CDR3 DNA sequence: TGTGCCAGCAGACTAGCGGGGAGCTCCTACGAGCAGTACTTC. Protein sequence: CASRLAGSSYEQYF.

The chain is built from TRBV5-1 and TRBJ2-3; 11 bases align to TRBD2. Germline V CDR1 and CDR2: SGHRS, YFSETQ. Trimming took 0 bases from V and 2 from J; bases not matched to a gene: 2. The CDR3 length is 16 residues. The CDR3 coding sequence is TGCGCCAGCAGCTTGGGACTAGCGGGACCCACAGATACGCAGTATTTT. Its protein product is CASSLGLAGPTDTQYF.

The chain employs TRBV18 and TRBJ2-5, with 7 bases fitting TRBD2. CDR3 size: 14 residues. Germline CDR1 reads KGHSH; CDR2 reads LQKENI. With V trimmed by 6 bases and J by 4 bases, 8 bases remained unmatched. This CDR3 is CASSPLGGSETQYF. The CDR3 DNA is TGTGCCAGCTCTCCGTTGGGGGGGTCAGAGACCCAGTACTTC.

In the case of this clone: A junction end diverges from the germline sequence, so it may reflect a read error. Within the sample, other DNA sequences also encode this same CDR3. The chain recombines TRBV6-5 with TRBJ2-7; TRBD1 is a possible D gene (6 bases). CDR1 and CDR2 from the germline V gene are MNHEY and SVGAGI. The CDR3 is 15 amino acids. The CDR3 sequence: CASSYSPGAGYEQYF. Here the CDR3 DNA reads TGCGCCAGCAGTTACTCGCCAGGGGCAGGATACGAGCAGTACTTC.

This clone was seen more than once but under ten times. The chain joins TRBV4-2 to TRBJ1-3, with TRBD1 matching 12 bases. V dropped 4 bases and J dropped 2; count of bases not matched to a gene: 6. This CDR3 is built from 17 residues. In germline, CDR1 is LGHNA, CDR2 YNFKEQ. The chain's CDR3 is CASSPGQGAGAGNTIYF. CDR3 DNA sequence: TGTGCCAGCAGCCCGGGACAGGGGGCTGGTGCTGGAAACACCATATATTTT.

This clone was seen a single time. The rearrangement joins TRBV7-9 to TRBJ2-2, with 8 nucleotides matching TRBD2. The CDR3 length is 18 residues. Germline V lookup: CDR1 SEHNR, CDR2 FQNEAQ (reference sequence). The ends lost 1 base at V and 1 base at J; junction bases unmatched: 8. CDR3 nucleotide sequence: TGTGCCAGCAGCTTAGGCCCCGGGAGGGGCAAGAACACCGGGGAGCTGTTTTTT. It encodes CASSLGPGRGKNTGELFF.

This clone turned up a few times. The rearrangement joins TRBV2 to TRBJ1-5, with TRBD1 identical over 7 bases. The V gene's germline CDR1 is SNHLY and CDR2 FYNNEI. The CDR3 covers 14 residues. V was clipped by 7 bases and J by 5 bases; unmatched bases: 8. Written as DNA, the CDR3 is TGTGCCAGCACCCGGGGACAGTCTTATCAGCCCCAGCATTTT. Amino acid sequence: CASTRGQSYQPQHF.

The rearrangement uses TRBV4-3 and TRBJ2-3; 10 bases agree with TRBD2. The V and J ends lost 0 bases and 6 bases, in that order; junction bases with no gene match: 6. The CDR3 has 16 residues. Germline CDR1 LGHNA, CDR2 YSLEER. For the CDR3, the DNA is TGCGCCAGCAGCCAAGAGGAGCGGGGGGGGTGGGATACGCAGTATTTT. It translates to CASSQEERGGWDTQYF.